The 27 T cell receptor beta chains below all came from one sample that was sequenced in a study of blood T cell repertoires in COVID-19. Libraries were prepared by immunoSEQ multiplex PCR; TCRdb keeps only in-frame clonotypes and omits some of them. The table lists roughly 100,000 clones, roughly two thirds of them singletons. Sequencing was done on a sample of peripheral blood. The receptor source for this set is a human donor with acute or convalescent COVID-19. The donor label of this sample is uncertain.

This clone was counted once. The rearrangement joins TRBV19 to TRBJ1-6, with 7 bases identical to TRBD1. Germline V gene data show CDR1 as LNHDA and CDR2 as SQIVND (reference sequence). V shed 4 bases and J 3 bases; nucleotides not matched to a gene: 3. The CDR3 covers 15 residues. CDR3 bases: TGTGCCAGTAGTAAAGGGACAGTCTATAATTCACCCCTCCACTTT. Its translation is CASSKGTVYNSPLHF.

This clone is a singleton in its sample. This chain joins TRBV18 and TRBJ1-1, with a tentative D call TRBD1 (6 bases). Germline CDR1 reads KGHSH; CDR2 reads LQKENI. The V gene lost 3 bases and the J gene lost 1 base, with 9 bases spanning the gap. The CDR3 length is 14 residues. CDR3 sequence (DNA): TGTGCCAGCTCACCGGGGACACCGAACACTGAAGCTTTCTTT. This sequence encodes CASSPGTPNTEAFF.

The chain is built from TRBV29-1 and TRBJ2-2; 9 bases match TRBD1. V lost 4 bases to trimming and J lost 6 bases; unmatched junction nucleotides: 3. The CDR3 is 13 residues long. Germline V gene sequence: CDR1 SQVTM, CDR2 ANQGSEA. The chain's CDR3 is CSVGTGVAGELFF. The CDR3 coding sequence is TGCAGCGTTGGGACAGGGGTGGCCGGGGAGCTGTTTTTT.

The J gene is TRBJ1-2, the V gene TRBV29-1; TRBD1 agrees at 9 bases. The germline V gene has CDR1 SQVTM and CDR2 ANQGSEA. This CDR3 spans 13 amino acids. V shed 4 bases, J shed 4 bases, and the junction held 4 bases outside the gene matches. The CDR3 loop is CSVGGGQGYGYTF. CDR3 DNA sequence: TGCAGCGTTGGTGGGGGACAGGGCTATGGCTACACCTTC.

This chain connects TRBV5-1 to TRBJ2-7, with D perhaps matching TRBD1 (5 bases). The CDR3 has 13 amino acids. V was pared by 0 bases and J by 7 bases, with 11 bases between. Germline lookup yields CDR1 SGHRS and CDR2 YFSETQ. In DNA form, the CDR3 reads TGCGCCAGCAGCTTGGGGCCCAGGGAAGAGCAGTACGTC. The encoded protein is CASSLGPREEQYV.

This clone was counted a single time. The V call is TRBV7-9, the J call TRBJ1-5; D is perhaps TRBD1 (5 bases). V was pared by 5 bases and J by 2 bases, with 10 bases between. CDR1 and CDR2 (germline): SEHNR, FQNEAQ (reference sequence). The CDR3 sequence is 14 residues long. CDR3 nucleotides: TGTGCCAGCAGCCGGGGGGTCGGCAATCAGCCCCAGCATTTT. Translating it yields CASSRGVGNQPQHF.

This clone was seen only once. The chain carries TRBV28 and TRBJ1-2; 9 bases agree with TRBD1. CDR1 MDHEN and CDR2 SYDVKM come from the germline V gene. The length of the CDR3 is 16 residues. Trimming took 1 base from V and 2 from J; bases not matched to a gene: 5. The CDR3 loop reads CASSLLTGGANYGYTF. The CDR3 DNA is TGTGCCAGCAGTTTATTAACAGGGGGCGCAAACTATGGCTACACCTTC.

Ten or more counts support this clone. The chain has TRBV14 and TRBJ1-6; TRBD1 might be the D (6 bases). Germline loops: CDR1 SGHDN, CDR2 FVKESK. V lost 3 bases and J lost 1, with 10 bases in between. The CDR3 length is 16 residues. CDR3 sequence (DNA): TGTGCCAGCAGCCAGCCCAGGGGATCCTATAATTCACCCCTCCACTTT. Translation: CASSQPRGSYNSPLHF.

This clone was picked up a small number of times. The genes are TRBV5-5 and TRBJ2-3, with 12 bases matching TRBD2. CDR3 length: 15 residues. Germline V gene data show CDR1 as SGHKS and CDR2 as YYEKEE (reference sequence). Trimming removed 4 bases from V and 2 bases from J; junction bases left unmatched: 2. CDR3 nucleotide sequence: TGTGCCAGCAGCGGACTAGCGGGGCCCACAGATACGCAGTATTTT. Protein sequence: CASSGLAGPTDTQYF. Based on the CDR3 plus reference TRBV5-5 and TRBJ2-3, the full variable domain is DAGVTQSPTHLIKTRGQQVTLRCSPISGHKSVSWYQQVLGQGPQFIFQYYEKEERGRGNFPDRFSARQFPNYSSELNVNALLLGDSALYLCASSGLAGPTDTQYFGPGTRLTVL.

The chain carries TRBV7-7 and TRBJ2-7, with 8 positions matching TRBD1. CDR3 length: 13 amino acids. The germline V gene encodes CDR1 SSHAT and CDR2 FNYEAQ (reference sequence). With V trimmed by 5 bases and J by 7 bases, 7 bases remained unmatched. This chain's CDR3 is CASSIGQGYEQYF. The CDR3 region has the DNA TGTGCCAGCAGCATCGGACAGGGCTATGAGCAGTACTTC.

The chain has TRBV3-1 (or the pseudogene TRBV3-2) and TRBJ1-1; D ambiguous. Germline CDR1 and CDR2: LGHDT and YNNKEL (reference sequence). The CDR3 sequence is 12 residues long. Deletions cut 8 bases from V and 7 bases from J, with 14 bases between. CDR3 bases: TGTGCCAGCCGCCGGAGAGGATTTGAAGCTTTCTTT. The encoded protein is CASRRRGFEAFF.

This chain joins TRBV18 and TRBJ1-2; D unclear. CDR1 is KGHSH and CDR2 is LQKENI in the germline V gene. The V end was cut by 3 bases, the J end by 4 bases, with 18 bases between. The CDR3 totals 16 residues. CDR3 DNA: TGTGCCAGCTCACCCAGTTCGGGGTTGTGGGGCTATGGCTACACCTTC. It translates to CASSPSSGLWGYGYTF.

The CDR3 sequence is CASSQDLDRSPLHF. CDR3 DNA sequence: TGTGCCAGCAGCCAAGATCTCGATCGGTCACCCCTCCACTTT. The rearrangement joins TRBV4-2 to TRBJ1-6; D is undetermined. The CDR3 totals 14 residues. V lost 0 bases and J 10 bases, leaving 10 bases between the germline ends. CDR1 and CDR2 (germline): LGHNA, YNFKEQ.

This clone was picked up a small number of times. This chain uses TRBV5-1 with TRBJ1-2; 7 bases agree with TRBD1. Per the germline V gene, CDR1 is SGHRS and CDR2 is YFSETQ. This CDR3 has 16 amino acids. Trimming at V came to 5 bases and at J to 6 bases, leaving 16 bases not matched to a gene. In nucleotides, the CDR3 is TGCGCCAGCAGTTTAGGGGGCTGGGGGCCCCGGAATGGCTACACCTTC. This translates into CASSLGGWGPRNGYTF.

This chain uses TRBV5-6 with TRBJ2-2; D is undetermined. Germline V gene lookup returns CDR1 SGHDT and CDR2 YYEEEE. The V end was cut by 4 bases, the J end by 7 bases, with 14 bases between. CDR3 length: 14 residues. In DNA form, the CDR3 reads TGTGCCAGCAGCCTCCTTGGAACGGGCGGGGAGCTGTTTTTT. Translated: CASSLLGTGGELFF. The whole variable domain, filled in from reference TRBV5-6 and TRBJ2-2, reads DAGVTQSPTHLIKTRGQQVTLRCSPKSGHDTVSWYQQALGQGPQFIFQYYEEEERQRGNFPDRFSGHQFPNYSSELNVNALLLGDSALYLCASSLLGTGGELFFGEGSRLTVL.

The chain couples TRBV18 to TRBJ1-3; D remains unclear. The V gene's germline CDR1 is KGHSH and CDR2 LQKENI. The CDR3 totals 14 residues. V lost 6 bases and J 1 base, leaving 10 bases between the germline ends. This CDR3 reads CASSQEGSGNTIYF. The DNA of the CDR3 is TGTGCCAGCTCCCAGGAGGGATCTGGAAACACCATATATTTT.

The J gene is TRBJ1-2, the V gene TRBV7-3; TRBD1 agrees at 9 bases. V dropped 6 bases and J dropped 7; count of bases not matched to a gene: 12. The CDR3 runs 15 residues. Germline CDR1 is SGHTA and CDR2 is FQGTGA. For the CDR3, the DNA is TGTGCCAGCAGTCCACCGGGACAGGGTGTAGGTGGCTACACCTTC. It codes for CASSPPGQGVGGYTF.

This sequence joins TRBV11-2 and TRBJ1-3, with D tentatively TRBD1 (5 bases). The germline V gene encodes CDR1 SGHAT and CDR2 FQNNGV. The CDR3 covers 17 residues. The V end was cut by 4 bases, the J end by 0 bases, with 16 bases between. The CDR3 sequence: CASSSTGTLSSGNTIYF. The CDR3 DNA reads as TGTGCCAGCAGCTCGACCGGGACTCTGAGCTCTGGAAACACCATATATTTT.

The chain combines TRBV5-4 with TRBJ1-1; perhaps TRBD1 as D (6 bases). The CDR3 loop spans 13 amino acids. Per the germline V gene, CDR1 is SGHNT and CDR2 is YYREEE (reference sequence). V was shortened by 4 bases and J by 0 bases, with 7 bases between the two germline ends. The CDR3 protein is CASSRGLNTEAFF. As DNA, the CDR3 is TGTGCCAGCAGCAGGGGGTTGAACACTGAAGCTTTCTTT.

This clone was detected a few times. The rearrangement joins TRBV5-1 to TRBJ1-1; 8 positions agree with TRBD1. This CDR3 contains 15 residues. Germline CDR1 and CDR2: SGHRS and YFSETQ. Trimming cost V 0 bases and J 8 bases; bases outside gene matches: 9. As DNA, the CDR3 is TGCGCCAGCAGCTTGGGACAGGGGATTGAACAGGAAGCTTTCTTT. It yields the protein CASSLGQGIEQEAFF. The whole variable domain, remainder taken from reference TRBV5-1 and TRBJ1-1, is KAGVTQTPRYLIKTRGQQVTLSCSPISGHRSVSWYQQTPGQGLQFLFEYFSETQRNKGNFPGRFSGRQFSNSRSEMNVSTLELGDSALYLCASSLGQGIEQEAFFGQGTRLTVV.

This clone was found once. V gene TRBV6-5 combines with J gene TRBJ1-3, with TRBD1 matching over 8 bases. The CDR3 has 16 amino acids. With V trimmed by 2 bases and J by 0 bases, 3 bases remained unmatched. Germline V gene lookup returns CDR1 MNHEY and CDR2 SVGAGI. The CDR3 reads CASSYSGQGSGNTIYF. The CDR3 region has the DNA TGTGCCAGCAGTTACAGTGGACAGGGCTCTGGAAACACCATATATTTT.

Ten or more counts support this clone. This chain uses TRBV5-4 with TRBJ2-3; TRBD2 aligns across 8 bases. Germline CDR1 and CDR2: SGHNT and YYREEE (reference sequence). V was clipped by 5 bases and J by 2 bases; unmatched bases: 13. This CDR3 comprises 17 residues. The CDR3 DNA reads TGTGCCAGCAGTCAGGGAGGGCGGGGGGCCTTCACAGATACGCAGTATTTT. Translated: CASSQGGRGAFTDTQYF.

As DNA, the CDR3 is TGTGCCATCAGTGTGGAGGCGGGCTCCTACAATGAGCAGTTCTTC. Translating gives CAISVEAGSYNEQFF. The rearrangement joins TRBV10-3 to TRBJ2-1; D is perhaps TRBD2 (5 bases). This CDR3 comprises 15 residues. CDR1 is ENHRY, CDR2 SYGVKD, per germline. V was clipped by 4 bases and J by 0 bases, with 10 bases between them.

This chain joins TRBV2 and TRBJ1-5; no reliable D call. Trimming stripped 6 bases from V and 0 bases from J, with 6 bases between. This CDR3 has 13 amino acids. Germline loops: CDR1 SNHLY, CDR2 FYNNEI. The chain's CDR3 is CASSVSSNQPQHF. The CDR3, as DNA: TGTGCCAGCAGCGTCTCTAGCAATCAGCCCCAGCATTTT.

The genes are TRBV10-2 and TRBJ1-5, with D hard to call. Germline-derived CDR1 and CDR2 are WSHSY and SAAADI. The CDR3 sequence is 15 residues long. Trimming took 1 base from V and 2 from J, leaving 9 bases between them. The CDR3 DNA is TGCGCCAGCAGTGAGTTCGCATCGGGCAATCAGCCCCAGCATTTT. Translating it yields CASSEFASGNQPQHF.

The rearrangement links TRBV6-6 to TRBJ1-2; 12 bases agree with TRBD1. The CDR3 contains 14 residues. The trim removed 6 bases at V and 8 bases at J, leaving 7 bases unmatched. Germline values: CDR1 MNHNY, CDR2 SVGAGI (reference sequence). The chain's CDR3 is CASRTGQGAGGYTF. The CDR3 nucleotides are TGTGCCAGCAGAACGGGACAGGGGGCCGGCGGCTACACCTTC.

Here the CDR3 reads CAWSAGTDTQYF. CDR3 nucleotide sequence: TGTGCCTGGAGTGCGGGCACAGATACGCAGTATTTT. The chain uses TRBV30 and TRBJ2-3; D remains ambiguous. V lost 1 base, J lost 1 base, and 3 bases lay in between. This CDR3 contains 12 residues. Germline V gene data show CDR1 as GTSNPN and CDR2 as SVGIG (reference sequence). The entire variable domain, with the rest obtained from reference TRBV30 and TRBJ2-3, is as follows: SQTIHQWPATLVQPVGSPLSLECTVEGTSNPNLYWYRQAAGRGLQLLFYSVGIGQISSEVPQNLSASRPQDRQFILSSKKLLLSDSGFYLCAWSAGTDTQYFGPGTRLTVL.